The 25 T cell receptor beta chains in this list originate from one sample, sequenced in a study of T cells after yellow fever vaccination. MiXCR was run by TCRdb on the 5' RACE reads, yielding one entry per CDR3 protein. Among 150,000 to 200,000 distinct CDR3 sequences listed, 9.3% were seen once. The sequencing here drew on CD8+ T cells sorted from PBMCs, taken 45 days after the yellow fever booster vaccination. Receptor source: a man younger than 30 who received the YFV17D yellow fever vaccine.

The V gene is TRBV7-8, the J gene TRBJ2-7; D is possibly TRBD1 (6 bases). Between the trimmed V and J ends, which lost 5 bases and 3 bases, there was a span of 14 bases. Germline CDR1 reads SGHVS; CDR2 reads FQNEAQ. CDR3 length: 14 amino acids. CDR3 nucleotide sequence: TGTGCCAGCAGCGCACCCGGGACAATCTACGAGCAGTACTTC. It is translated as CASSAPGTIYEQYF.

The CDR3 spells CASSLWGSGANVLTF. CDR3 bases: TGTGCCAGCAGTTTATGGGGTTCTGGGGCCAACGTCCTGACTTTC. This chain joins TRBV27 and TRBJ2-6; no reliable D call. The CDR3 runs to 15 residues. Germline V gene data show CDR1 as MNHEY and CDR2 as SMNVEV (reference sequence). The ends were cut back, 1 base at V and 1 base at J, with 5 bases in the middle.

This clonotype was found many times. The chain has TRBV5-1 and TRBJ2-7; weak D call: TRBD2 (6 bases). This CDR3 region has 13 residues. Germline V gene sequence: CDR1 SGHRS, CDR2 YFSETQ. V was pared by 4 bases and J by 5 bases, with 13 bases between. CDR3 region: CASSIREADEQYF. CDR3 sequence (DNA): TGCGCCAGCAGCATAAGGGAGGCGGACGAGCAGTACTTC.

This rearrangement joins TRBV7-9 to TRBJ1-2; 9 positions agree with TRBD1. This CDR3 is 16 amino acids long. With V trimmed by 3 bases and J by 5 bases, 10 bases remained unmatched. CDR1 is SEHNR and CDR2 is FQNEAQ in the germline V gene (reference sequence). CDR3 nucleotides: TGTGCCAGCAGCTTGGGAGTTACCGGGACAGGGTATGGCTACACCTTC. This encodes CASSLGVTGTGYGYTF.

This chain connects TRBV9 to TRBJ2-7; D possibly corresponds to TRBD2 (6 bases). The CDR3 sequence is 14 residues long. V gave up 4 bases and J gave up 0 bases, with 11 bases separating them. Germline CDR1 SGDLS, CDR2 YYNGEE. The CDR3 DNA sequence: TGTGCCAGCAGCCCTACGGGAGTCTCCTACGAGCAGTACTTC. It codes for CASSPTGVSYEQYF.

This clonotype occurred many times. V usage is TRBV4-2 and J usage is TRBJ1-1; D not resolved. The CDR3 covers 14 residues. Germline V gives CDR1 LGHNA, CDR2 YNFKEQ. Trimming took off 1 base at V and 1 base at J, with 7 bases between the two ends. CDR3 nucleotide sequence: TGTGCCAGCAGCCAAGTAGGCACGAACACTGAAGCTTTCTTT. It yields the protein CASSQVGTNTEAFF.

The rearrangement joins TRBV7-3 to TRBJ1-2; D call uncertain. Trimming pared 2 bases from V and 4 bases from J, leaving 8 bases between. Germline CDR1 SGHTA, CDR2 FQGTGA. The CDR3 is made up of 13 amino acids. The CDR3, as DNA: TGTGCCAGCAGCTTAGCAGAGGGCTATGGCTACACCTTC. As protein: CASSLAEGYGYTF.

The chain uses TRBV3-1 and TRBJ2-3, with D possibly TRBD1 on 5 matching bases. V gave up 3 bases and J gave up 2 bases, with 12 bases separating them. CDR1 and CDR2 from the germline V gene are LGHDT and YNNKEL (reference sequence). The CDR3 loop spans 15 amino acids. As DNA, the CDR3 is TGTGCCAGCAGCCACTTAGAGACAGACACAGATACGCAGTATTTT. Amino acid sequence: CASSHLETDTDTQYF.

The chain couples TRBV14 to TRBJ2-2; D gene unclear. Germline CDR1 and CDR2: SGHDN and FVKESK. The CDR3 runs 15 residues. Trimming removed 1 base from V and 6 bases from J, with 12 bases in between. CDR3 amino acids: CASSQGKGRPGELFF. CDR3 nucleotides: TGTGCCAGCAGCCAAGGGAAGGGAAGGCCCGGGGAGCTGTTTTTT.

This chain's CDR3 is CASSRPSDGSWTQYF. In DNA, the CDR3 is TGTGCCAGCAGCCGCCCATCCGACGGGTCCTGGACCCAGTACTTC. The V call is TRBV7-9, the J call TRBJ2-5; D call uncertain. This CDR3 region has 15 residues. V lost 5 bases to trimming and J lost 7 bases, with 20 bases between them. Germline V lookup: CDR1 SEHNR, CDR2 FQNEAQ (reference sequence).

The chain joins TRBV3-1 to TRBJ2-4, with D maybe TRBD1 (7 bases). Germline CDR1 and CDR2: LGHDT and YNNKEL (reference sequence). The V end lost 3 bases, the J end lost 0 bases, and 12 bases lay between the germline ends. This CDR3 spans 16 amino acids. CDR3 coding DNA: TGTGCCAGCAGCCATTCGCAGGGGGGAGCCAAAAACATTCAGTACTTC. Protein sequence: CASSHSQGGAKNIQYF.

The chain carries TRBV18 and TRBJ1-1, with 8 nucleotides matching TRBD1. With 3 bases clipped from V and 3 bases from J, the junction kept 3 bases outside the gene matches. This CDR3 has 14 amino acids. Germline V gives CDR1 KGHSH, CDR2 LQKENI. In DNA form, the CDR3 reads TGTGCCAGCTCACCGCGACAGGGGCACACTGAAGCTTTCTTT. This sequence encodes CASSPRQGHTEAFF.

In its sample, this clonotype was seen many times. The V gene is TRBV7-6, the J gene TRBJ2-3, with 8 bases aligning to TRBD2. The CDR3 is made up of 15 amino acids. With 5 bases clipped from V and 0 bases from J, the junction kept 4 bases outside the gene matches. CDR1 SGHVS and CDR2 FNYEAQ come from the germline V gene. The DNA for the CDR3 is TGTGCCAGCAGCCTACTAGCGGCTAGCACAGATACGCAGTATTTT. As protein: CASSLLAASTDTQYF. The whole variable domain, filled in from reference TRBV7-6 and TRBJ2-3, reads GAGVSQSPRYKVTKRGQDVALRCDPISGHVSLYWYRQALGQGPEFLTYFNYEAQQDKSGLPNDRFSAERPEGSISTLTIQRTEQRDSAMYRCASSLLAASTDTQYFGPGTRLTVL.

This clonotype was found a few times. The V gene is TRBV4-1, the J gene TRBJ2-7, with a weak D call TRBD1 (6 bases). CDR1 and CDR2 from the germline V gene are MGHRA and YSYEKL. The CDR3 extends over 15 amino acids. V dropped 4 bases and J dropped 3 bases, with 16 bases sitting between them. The CDR3 DNA follows: TGCGCCAGCAGCCCTCGGACAGATAGTAGCTACGAGCAGTACTTC. Its translation is CASSPRTDSSYEQYF.

V and J are TRBV7-9 and TRBJ1-5, with D unresolved. This CDR3 is 13 amino acids long. V dropped 0 bases and J dropped 6 bases, with 6 bases sitting between them. Germline V gene lookup returns CDR1 SEHNR and CDR2 FQNEAQ (reference sequence). CDR3: CASSLAGFQPQHF. The DNA for the CDR3 is TGTGCCAGCAGCTTAGCTGGTTTTCAGCCCCAGCATTTT. The full variable domain, rest sourced from reference TRBV7-9 and TRBJ1-5, is DTGVSQNPRHKITKRGQNVTFRCDPISEHNRLYWYRQTLGQGPEFLTYFQNEAQLEKSRLLSDRFSAERPKGSFSTLEIQRTEQGDSAMYLCASSLAGFQPQHFGDGTRLSIL.

The chain links TRBV2 to TRBJ2-2, with a possible D match to TRBD1 (6 bases). The CDR3 runs to 17 residues. Trimming took off 6 bases at V and 5 bases at J, with 22 bases between the two ends. Looked up from germline, CDR1 is SNHLY and CDR2 is FYNNEI. The CDR3 sequence is CASSTGIDGTVTGELFF. In DNA form, the CDR3 reads TGTGCCAGCAGCACAGGGATCGACGGGACCGTAACCGGGGAGCTGTTTTTT.

The rearrangement uses TRBV4-2 and TRBJ2-6; tentatively, D is TRBD1 (6 bases). CDR1 is LGHNA and CDR2 is YNFKEQ in the germline V gene. Trimming stripped 0 bases from V and 0 bases from J, with 6 bases between. This CDR3 comprises 16 residues. Here the CDR3 reads CASSQEDSSGANVLTF. Written as DNA, the CDR3 is TGTGCCAGCAGCCAAGAGGACAGCTCTGGGGCCAACGTCCTGACTTTC.

This clonotype was counted between two and nine times. The chain links TRBV6-2 or TRBV6-3 to TRBJ2-1; D gene uncertain. V lost 2 bases and J lost 8, with 7 bases in between. The CDR3 runs 12 residues. CDR1 and CDR2 (germline): MNHEY, SVGEGT. Written as DNA, the CDR3 is TGTGCCAGCAGTTACGGCAGCCATGAGCAGTTCTTC. Translating it yields CASSYGSHEQFF.

There are a few counts of this clonotype. The chain couples TRBV5-1 to TRBJ1-1; unclear D gene. The CDR3 extends over 14 amino acids. V gave up 4 bases and J gave up 3 bases, with 13 bases separating them. Germline CDR1 is SGHRS and CDR2 is YFSETQ. DNA of the CDR3: TGCGCCAGCAGCCCCGGGTGGGGAGACACTGAAGCTTTCTTT. It encodes CASSPGWGDTEAFF.

This clonotype showed up just a few times. This chain uses TRBV4-3 with TRBJ2-5, with D perhaps TRBD1 or TRBD2 (5 bases each). CDR1 is LGHNA and CDR2 is YSLEER in the germline V gene. V lost 0 bases and J lost 2, with 7 bases in between. This CDR3 is built from 14 residues. CDR3 nucleotide sequence: TGCGCCAGCAGCCAAGAAGGGGAGCAAGAGACCCAGTACTTC. The encoded protein is CASSQEGEQETQYF.

This clonotype showed up just a few times. This rearrangement joins TRBV4-3 to TRBJ1-2; 9 bases align to TRBD1. CDR1 LGHNA and CDR2 YSLEER come from the germline V gene. The J segment lost 0 bases and the V segment lost 1 base, leaving 0 bases of the junction unmatched. The CDR3 consists of 15 residues. In DNA form, the CDR3 reads TGCGCCAGCAGCCAAGGGGACAGGGCTAACTATGGCTACACCTTC. This sequence encodes CASSQGDRANYGYTF.

In its sample, this clonotype was seen a few times. This may arise from a read error, as a much more abundant clone is one base away. The chain combines TRBV5-1 with TRBJ2-2; D gene unclear. CDR1 and CDR2 from the germline V gene are SGHRS and YFSETQ. Trimming pared 4 bases from V and 2 bases from J, leaving 3 bases between. This CDR3 is built from 12 residues. Here the CDR3 reads CASSHNTGELFF. The CDR3 DNA is TGCGCCAGCAGCCATAACACCGGGGAGCTGTTTTTT.

The rearrangement uses TRBV5-1 and TRBJ1-5; 8 nucleotides agree with TRBD1. Trimming removed 3 bases from V and 3 bases from J; junction bases left unmatched: 17. This CDR3 spans 19 amino acids. CDR1 is SGHRS and CDR2 is YFSETQ in the germline V gene. CDR3 in DNA: TGCGCCAGCAGCTCCCGGGACAGGTCGGTTGGGGGGCTCAATCAGCCCCAGCATTTT. Its translation is CASSSRDRSVGGLNQPQHF.

The chain links TRBV12-3 or TRBV12-4 to TRBJ2-1; D is unresolved. V was shortened by 3 bases and J by 8 bases, with 8 bases between the two germline ends. This CDR3 region has 12 residues. DNA of the CDR3: TGTGCCAGCAGTTTTCGGGCGTATGAGCAGTTCTTC. Protein product: CASSFRAYEQFF.

The V and J genes are TRBV27 and TRBJ1-5; D is uncertain. This CDR3 spans 14 amino acids. Germline V gene sequence: CDR1 MNHEY, CDR2 SMNVEV (reference sequence). V lost 0 bases, J lost 7 bases, and 10 bases lay in between. The CDR3 reads CASSLSGSGQPQHF. CDR3 DNA: TGTGCCAGCAGTTTATCAGGGAGTGGGCAGCCCCAGCATTTT.